This T cell receptor (beta chain) was sequenced for a study of shared clonotypes between healthy human individuals. At deep level, the assay was performed. Produced via immunoSEQ multiplex PCR; TCRdb's table is partial and in-frame only. The sample shows 2 million to 3 million clones, over 85% of them seen only once. Note on this clone: Its antigen is not identified. Other DNA sequences of this sample code for an identical CDR3.

Whole-study findings and limits: Exclusively blood specimens were collected; tissue repertoires likely differ. Across subsets, estimated richness was generally greater for naive than for memory populations.

The V gene end was trimmed by 1 base and the J gene end by 4 bases; junction bases not matched to a gene: 3. This CDR3 has 15 residues. CDR1 and CDR2 (germline): LNHDA, SQIVND (reference sequence). The chain links TRBV19 to TRBJ2-2; 7 bases map to TRBD2. What was sequenced was naive CD4+ T cells from PBMCs. Documented subset: CD45RA+ positively selected. The clonotype comes from a man between 18 and 29 years old in good health. Some clones in this sample may be carry-over from other donors' samples. CDR3 protein: CASSIAGGPTGELFF. The CDR3 DNA reads TGTGCCAGTAGTATAGCGGGAGGTCCCACCGGGGAGCTGTTTTTT.